One and the same sample provided the 30 T cell receptor beta chains below, sequenced in a study of T-cell memory formation after mild COVID-19. TCRdb re-called the 5' RACE reads through MiXCR, storing one row per CDR3 protein. This sample carries roughly 240,000 distinct CDR3 sequences, 15% to 20% of them seen once, and the ten largest clones take roughly 22%. The sample consisted of PBMCs or a T cell subset sorted from them (not recorded which). These receptor sequences come from a man younger than 35 who had mild COVID-19 (a few samples of this study predate the infection). Cell type and time point are not known.

This clonotype occurred a few times. The J gene is TRBJ1-1, the V gene TRBV20-1, with D possibly TRBD1 on 5 matching bases. The CDR3 is made up of 14 amino acids. Germline V gene sequence: CDR1 DFQATT, CDR2 SNEGSKA (reference sequence). Between the trimmed V and J ends, which lost 5 bases and 0 bases, there was a span of 13 bases. The CDR3 DNA follows: TGCAGTGCTCCCCAGGGACCAATGAACACTGAAGCTTTCTTT. This sequence encodes CSAPQGPMNTEAFF.

This chain joins TRBV5-1 and TRBJ2-1; 7 positions match TRBD2. The CDR3 extends over 16 amino acids. The germline gives CDR1 SGHRS, CDR2 YFSETQ. V shed 0 bases, J shed 2 bases, and the junction held 5 bases outside the gene matches. The CDR3: CASSLAASGAYNEQFF. The CDR3 nucleotides are TGCGCCAGCAGCTTGGCGGCTAGCGGTGCCTACAATGAGCAGTTCTTC.

This clonotype appeared many times. CDR3 amino acids: CASSLWENTEAFF. In DNA form, the CDR3 reads TGTGCCAGCAGCTTATGGGAGAACACTGAAGCTTTCTTT. The chain combines TRBV7-9 with TRBJ1-1; the D is unclear. V was shortened by 2 bases and J by 1 base, with 5 bases between the two germline ends. CDR3 size: 13 residues. Per germline, CDR1 SEHNR and CDR2 FQNEAQ (reference sequence).

This clonotype was seen repeatedly, ten times or more. The J gene is TRBJ2-7, the V gene TRBV6-5; perhaps TRBD1 as D (6 bases). CDR1 and CDR2 from the germline V gene are MNHEY and SVGAGI. This CDR3 comprises 13 residues. Between the trimmed V and J ends, which lost 6 bases and 2 bases, there was a span of 11 bases. This chain's CDR3 is CASSRDRTYEQYF. The CDR3, as DNA: TGTGCCAGCAGCCGCGACAGGACCTACGAGCAGTACTTC.

This chain links TRBV20-1 with TRBJ1-3, with unresolved D. Germline V lookup: CDR1 DFQATT, CDR2 SNEGSKA (reference sequence). This CDR3 comprises 14 residues. Deletions cut 1 base from V and 0 bases from J, with 7 bases between. CDR3 loop: CSARGPSSGNTIYF. The CDR3, as DNA: TGCAGTGCTAGAGGACCCAGCTCTGGAAACACCATATATTTT.

The gene calls are TRBV20-1 and TRBJ2-2; 7 bases line up with TRBD1. The germline CDR1 and CDR2 sequences are DFQATT and SNEGSKA (reference sequence). The V and J ends lost 2 bases and 7 bases, in that order; junction bases with no gene match: 7. The CDR3 runs to 14 residues. For the CDR3, the DNA is TGCAGTGCTAGACGTCAGGGGGTGGTCGGGGAGCTGTTTTTT. Protein product: CSARRQGVVGELFF.

Only a few counts were recorded for this clonotype. The rearrangement links TRBV4-3 to TRBJ1-5, with D unresolved. The V and J ends lost 1 base and 4 bases respectively, with 8 bases between them. Germline-derived CDR1 and CDR2 are LGHNA and YSLEER. This CDR3 is 14 amino acids long. The DNA for the CDR3 is TGCGCCAGCAGCCAAGTCCGCGGAAATCAGCCCCAGCATTTT. Its translation is CASSQVRGNQPQHF.

The chain employs TRBV4-3 and TRBJ1-1; the D is unclear. The length of the CDR3 is 15 residues. The V end was cut by 1 base, the J end by 1 base, with 10 bases between. CDR1 LGHNA and CDR2 YSLEER come from the germline V gene. CDR3 nucleotides: TGCGCCAGCAGCCAAGCGCCGGGTCGGAACACTGAAGCTTTCTTT. This translates into CASSQAPGRNTEAFF.

This clonotype turned up a few times. The V and J genes are TRBV20-1 and TRBJ1-4; D unclear. Germline V CDR1 and CDR2: DFQATT, SNEGSKA (reference sequence). V was shortened by 4 bases and J by 5 bases, with 11 bases between the two germline ends. CDR3 length: 13 amino acids. The CDR3 loop reads CSATDLVNEKLFF. CDR3 DNA: TGCAGTGCTACAGACCTAGTGAATGAAAAACTGTTTTTT.

The gene calls are TRBV12-3 or TRBV12-4 and TRBJ1-4; 7 bases agree with TRBD1. V was clipped by 6 bases and J by 0 bases; unmatched bases: 7. This CDR3 spans 16 amino acids. The DNA of the CDR3 is TGTGCCAGCAGCGAACAGGGGTTGACAACTAATGAAAAACTGTTTTTT. This gives the protein CASSEQGLTTNEKLFF.

CDR3 in amino acids: CASSSQGLGANVLTF. The CDR3 nucleotides are TGTGCCAGCAGTTCACAGGGATTAGGGGCCAACGTCCTGACTTTC. V and J are TRBV27 and TRBJ2-6; perhaps TRBD1 as D (6 bases). V shed 4 bases and J shed 4 bases, with 11 bases lying between them. CDR3 length: 15 amino acids. CDR1 is MNHEY, CDR2 SMNVEV, per germline (reference sequence).

At least ten counts were recorded for this clonotype. The chain carries TRBV7-9 and TRBJ2-1; 8 bases line up with TRBD1. Unmatched junction bases numbered 9, after V lost 5 bases and J lost 6 bases. Germline V gene lookup returns CDR1 SEHNR and CDR2 FQNEAQ (reference sequence). This CDR3 has 15 amino acids. Here the CDR3 reads CASSPDRARGNEQFF. The CDR3 coding sequence is TGTGCCAGCAGCCCGGACAGGGCTAGGGGCAATGAGCAGTTCTTC.

This sequence joins TRBV5-1 and TRBJ2-7; D gene uncertain. V was cut by 5 bases and J by 12 bases, with 27 bases left in between. The CDR3 covers 15 residues. The V gene's germline CDR1 is SGHRS and CDR2 YFSETQ. The CDR3 DNA reads TGCGCCAGCAGTTCCGGACCCGCCGGGCCTTCAACTTGGTACGTC. Its translation: CASSSGPAGPSTWYV.

This clonotype was counted at least ten times. This chain joins TRBV5-1 and TRBJ1-5; no reliable D call. V dropped 4 bases and J dropped 0 bases, with 11 bases sitting between them. Germline assignment: CDR1 SGHRS and CDR2 YFSETQ. The CDR3 length is 15 residues. The CDR3 is CASSVGEHSNQPQHF. The CDR3 DNA sequence: TGCGCCAGCAGCGTCGGGGAGCATAGCAATCAGCCCCAGCATTTT.

The chain has TRBV19 and TRBJ1-5; TRBD1 might be the D (5 bases). From germline, CDR1 is LNHDA and CDR2 SQIVND (reference sequence). The CDR3 is 14 residues long. V was shortened by 6 bases and J by 2 bases, with 11 bases between the two germline ends. The CDR3: CASRMGRGNQPQHF. The CDR3 nucleotides are TGTGCCAGTAGGATGGGGCGAGGCAATCAGCCCCAGCATTTT.

This clonotype came up many times. This chain joins TRBV29-1 and TRBJ2-2, with D possibly TRBD2 on 6 matching bases. Germline V gene sequence: CDR1 SQVTM, CDR2 ANQGSEA. This CDR3 has 13 residues. Trimming left V 7 bases short and J 0 bases short, with 9 bases between. The CDR3 region has the DNA TGCAGCGGGAGGGTAGCGAACACCGGGGAGCTGTTTTTT. Translated: CSGRVANTGELFF.

This clonotype was detected only a few times. The chain has TRBV20-1 and TRBJ2-1; no firm D call. The CDR3 runs 13 residues. Trimming cost V 3 bases and J 6 bases, with 12 bases left between them. Germline V gene data show CDR1 as DFQATT and CDR2 as SNEGSKA (reference sequence). The chain's CDR3 is CSASRGSLNEQFF. DNA for the CDR3: TGCAGTGCTAGTCGCGGTTCGCTCAATGAGCAGTTCTTC.

This chain uses TRBV15 with TRBJ2-3; 12 bases line up with TRBD2. The CDR3 consists of 15 residues. CDR1 is LNHNV and CDR2 is YYDKDF in the germline V gene (reference sequence). Germline trimming cut 1 base from V and 5 bases from J; bases unmatched to any gene: 1. The CDR3 coding sequence is TGTGCCACCAGCAGAGTACTAGCGGGGGGAGATACGCAGTATTTT. It encodes CATSRVLAGGDTQYF. The whole variable domain, filled in from reference TRBV15 and TRBJ2-3, reads DAMVIQNPRYQVTQFGKPVTLSCSQTLNHNVMYWYQQKSSQAPKLLFHYYDKDFNNEADTPDNFQSRRPNTSFCFLDIRSPGLGDTAMYLCATSRVLAGGDTQYFGPGTRLTVL.

There are a few counts of this clonotype. The V and J genes are TRBV15 and TRBJ2-2; 7 bases line up with TRBD1. The CDR3 sequence is 14 residues long. With 7 bases clipped from V and 1 base from J, the junction kept 3 bases outside the gene matches. From germline, CDR1 is LNHNV and CDR2 YYDKDF (reference sequence). The CDR3 DNA reads as TGTGCCACCAAGGGACAGATGAACACCGGGGAGCTGTTTTTT. Protein: CATKGQMNTGELFF.

This clonotype was counted between two and nine times. This chain joins TRBV7-3 and TRBJ2-5; 8 bases are a match to TRBD1. The V and J ends lost 2 bases and 4 bases, in that order; junction bases with no gene match: 9. Germline V gene lookup returns CDR1 SGHTA and CDR2 FQGTGA. This CDR3 region has 16 residues. The CDR3 here is CASSLYVGQGRETQYF. The DNA for the CDR3 is TGTGCCAGCAGCTTATACGTCGGACAGGGAAGAGAGACCCAGTACTTC.

V usage is TRBV9 and J usage is TRBJ1-4; D gene unclear. The V gene lost 4 bases and the J gene lost 0 bases, with 7 bases spanning the gap. The germline V gene has CDR1 SGDLS and CDR2 YYNGEE. The CDR3 runs 14 residues. CDR3 sequence (DNA): TGTGCCAGCAGCTCACAAGCAACTAATGAAAAACTGTTTTTT. Translating gives CASSSQATNEKLFF.

This clonotype has a handful of counts. The gene calls are TRBV11-1 and TRBJ1-2, with a possible D match to TRBD1 (5 bases). In germline, CDR1 is SGHAT, CDR2 FQDESV (reference sequence). The CDR3 contains 13 residues. With 3 bases removed from V and 2 bases from J, the gap between germline ends came to 7 bases. This CDR3 reads CASSFKGNYGYTF. DNA of the CDR3: TGTGCCAGCAGCTTCAAGGGGAACTATGGCTACACCTTC. Full variable domain (remainder filled in from reference TRBV11-1 and TRBJ1-2): EAEVAQSPRYKITEKSQAVAFWCDPISGHATLYWYRQILGQGPELLVQFQDESVVDDSQLPKDRFSAERLKGVDSTLKIQPAELGDSAMYLCASSFKGNYGYTFGSGTRLTVV.

This clonotype was observed a handful of times. This chain uses TRBV25-1 with TRBJ2-1, with TRBD2 as a possible D gene (6 bases). Germline-derived CDR1 and CDR2 are MGHDK and SYGVNS. V was trimmed by 1 base and J by 6 bases, leaving 10 bases between them. The CDR3 totals 14 residues. CDR3 nucleotides: TGTGCCAGCAGTGAATTCGCGGGGCGCAATGAGCAGTTCTTC. Translation: CASSEFAGRNEQFF.

V gene TRBV7-3 combines with J gene TRBJ1-1; no reliable D call. There are 13 residues in the CDR3. V lost 1 base and J 3 bases, leaving 6 bases between the germline ends. Germline CDR1 SGHTA, CDR2 FQGTGA. The CDR3 DNA reads as TGTGCCAGCAGCTTAAGCGGGTACACTGAAGCTTTCTTT. It is translated as CASSLSGYTEAFF.

The V call is TRBV12-3 or TRBV12-4, the J call TRBJ2-4, with a possible D match to TRBD1 (5 bases). The CDR3 covers 15 residues. Trimming shortened V by 6 bases and J by 4 bases, and 16 bases separated the two germline ends. In DNA, the CDR3 is TGTGCCAGCAGGCAGACCATGGGGCCAAAAAACATTCAGTACTTC. Protein product: CASRQTMGPKNIQYF.

V is TRBV7-9 and J is TRBJ2-5; TRBD2 agrees at 9 bases. CDR3 length: 17 amino acids. Trimming cost V 3 bases and J 4 bases; bases outside gene matches: 12. Germline loops: CDR1 SEHNR, CDR2 FQNEAQ (reference sequence). CDR3 protein: CASSLGRGGSPRETQYF. The CDR3 nucleotides read TGTGCCAGCAGCTTGGGGCGGGGGGGATCCCCGCGAGAGACCCAGTACTTC.

This clonotype showed up just a few times. The genes are TRBV7-7 and TRBJ2-5; D remains ambiguous. The CDR3 runs 17 residues. Germline V lookup: CDR1 SSHAT, CDR2 FNYEAQ (reference sequence). The V gene lost 1 base and the J gene lost 2 bases, with 17 bases spanning the gap. The CDR3 loop reads CASSLVPLAALQETQYF. CDR3 bases: TGTGCCAGCAGCTTAGTGCCCCTGGCGGCTTTACAAGAGACCCAGTACTTC.

The chain carries TRBV7-2 and TRBJ1-5, with D possibly TRBD1 on 5 matching bases. There are 15 residues in the CDR3. Trimming cost V 5 bases and J 0 bases, with 11 bases left between them. CDR1 is SGHTA and CDR2 is FQGNSA in the germline V gene. This chain's CDR3 is CASSARGYSNQPQHF. CDR3 nucleotides: TGTGCCAGCAGCGCGAGGGGATATAGCAATCAGCCCCAGCATTTT.

This clonotype was seen more than once but under ten times. The genes are TRBV20-1 and TRBJ2-5, with D perhaps TRBD2 (5 bases). Between the trimmed V and J ends, which lost 1 base and 8 bases, there was a span of 23 bases. The germline CDR1 and CDR2 sequences are DFQATT and SNEGSKA (reference sequence). The CDR3 totals 16 residues. CDR3 DNA sequence: TGCAGTGCTAGAGGAGGCGGTGCATCTAGCTATGTCACCCAGTACTTC. This gives the protein CSARGGGASSYVTQYF.

A few counts support this clonotype. The chain has TRBV7-2 and TRBJ2-3; 7 positions agree with TRBD2. Losses at the gene ends were 7 bases for V and 0 bases for J; bases not matched to a gene: 10. The length of the CDR3 is 16 residues. Germline CDR1 and CDR2: SGHTA and FQGNSA. The CDR3 DNA reads as TGTGCCAGCACCCGGAAGCGGGGCGTCAGCACAGATACGCAGTATTTT. Its translation is CASTRKRGVSTDTQYF.